This T cell receptor (beta chain) is drawn from a study of cytomegalovirus exposure and HLA in healthy donors (dated by TCRdb to about 2017). Context from the whole study: A later analysis indicated that the roughly 130 validation repertoires were generated on the platform also employed for the approximately 700 repertoires of the first cohort. In addition to the first cohort of 666 subjects, a separate validation cohort of 130 or so different subjects was used. The study was designed to test whether signatures of past pathogen exposure could be identified by cataloging public T cell receptors. High-throughput TCR immunosequencing, statistical association of individual TCRs with disease status, and machine learning were combined to predict cytomegalovirus infection status.

The donors belonged to the validation cohort of over a hundred subjects, which was separate from the 666-subject first cohort. Library preparation used the immunoSEQ multiplex PCR assay. As for how the authors treated the data: A statistical classification framework was developed to diagnose cytomegalovirus status using the catalog of TCR beta chain sequences. The table was pulled from immuneACCESS by TCRdb, which kept in-frame rearrangements only. Such tables lose some clones; where checked, under half of the loss comes from unresolved V genes, and the rest has no known cause. V, J and clone size were drawn from that table, and D and trimming were deduced from the DNA. The sample includes more than 300,000 clones, with roughly 88% observed a single time. About 0.8% of the sample is held by the ten biggest clonotypes. The germline V gene encodes CDR1 SEHNR and CDR2 FQNEAQ (reference sequence). There are 15 amino acids in the CDR3, from cysteine to phenylalanine inclusive. The DNA shown is the 45-base CDR3, in frame from base 1. V loses 2 bases of germline sequence and J loses 1 base, and the interval between the two ends is 11 bases.

This clone was detected once. Its recognized antigen is unknown. Within one base of it there is no much larger clone, and no base qualities were kept. What the research found in general, with its limitations: In a later analysis, TCRs clustered in the first cohort were found to also tend to co-occur in the 120 or so validation repertoires, with about 93% of cluster scores above 0. The classifier was reported to diagnose cytomegalovirus status with high specificity and sensitivity in both the original cohort and the validation cohort. Most TCR sequences were seen in very few donors, while some public TCRs were found in many individuals. The validation cohort had no HLA typing available for a later analysis, so co-occurrence within that cohort was assessed over all 130 or so repertoires. Three of the identified cytomegalovirus-associated TCR beta chains were confirmed in vitro to be specific for cytomegalovirus antigens. A total of about 180 TCR beta chains were listed by the study as associated with cytomegalovirus. It was suggested by the authors that the approach could potentially be generalized to other disease states and immunological phenotypes.

The sequence was obtained from a woman in her late teens or twenties in good health and CMV-seronegative. The material sequenced was PBMCs. This chain is built from TRBV7-9 and TRBJ1-1; the D gene is perhaps TRBD1, from 6 matching bases. The CDR3 region has the sequence CASSLLAGENTEAFF. The sequenced DNA: TGTGCCAGCAGCTTATTGGCAGGGGAGAACACTGAAGCTTTCTTT.